This T cell receptor (beta chain) was identified in a study of T cells in localized non-small cell lung cancer. Study conclusions and caveats: Longer overall survival was linked to higher blood T cell density. Median detection of top 100 tumor clones in adjacent lung was roughly 61 clones.

TCRdb's copy holds only in-frame clones and misses some; the assay was immunoSEQ multiplex PCR. Among some 56,000 clones listed, 80% to 90% were seen once. This CDR3 has 13 amino acids. Germline V lookup: CDR1 MNHNY, CDR2 SVGAGI (reference sequence). Trimming took 8 bases from V and 1 from J, leaving 10 bases between them. A word on this clone: The antigen is undetermined.

The chain employs TRBV6-6 and TRBJ2-3, with D uncertain. This clonotype originated in a woman aged 35 to 70 with stage I lung adenocarcinoma. The sequencing here drew on peripheral blood, taken before any cancer treatment. CDR3 nucleotides: TGTGCCAGCTGCTTCGGCCGCACAGATACGCAGTATTTT. Amino acids: CASCFGRTDTQYF.